A selection of T cell receptor beta chains follows, all from one sample in a study of CD8 T cells in Susac syndrome. TCRdb called the immunoSEQ multiplex PCR reads again in MiXCR, with one record for every CDR3 protein. The sample includes more than 65,000 distinct CDR3 sequences, around 95% of them seen just once. The sequenced sample consisted of CD8+ T cells from PBMCs. The source of these receptors is a human donor in good health. CDR3s include the opening cysteine and the closing phenylalanine or tryptophan. A D gene is named only where the DNA matches it firmly. Some rows have no size entry. The others give once, few or many, or a class for an expanded clone.

.	TRBV3-1	.	TRBJ2-5	CASEGTNQETQYF	TGTGCCAGCGAAGGGACCAACCAAGAGACCCAGTACTTC
.	TRBV10-3	TRBD1	TRBJ2-5	CAISGDTGEPETQYF	TGTGCCATCAGTGGAGACACAGGGGAACCAGAGACCCAGTACTTC
.	TRBV23-1	.	TRBJ2-7	CASSQWAVVGDEQYF	TGCGCCAGCAGTCAATGGGCAGTCGTTGGGGACGAGCAGTACTTC
.	TRBV7-6	.	TRBJ2-7	CASSAPDNYEQYF	TGTGCCAGCAGCGCCCCGGACAACTACGAGCAGTACTTC
.	TRBV3-1	TRBD2	TRBJ2-1	CASSPLAGVLGEQFF	TGTGCCAGCAGCCCACTAGCGGGGGTCCTAGGTGAGCAGTTCTTC
.	TRBV6-1	.	TRBJ2-6	CASSLLGISGANVLTF	TGTGCCAGCAGCCTTTTGGGGATCTCTGGGGCCAACGTCCTGACTTTC
.	TRBV5-1	.	TRBJ1-5	CASKEGGLGNQPQHF	TGCGCCAGCAAGGAAGGCGGGCTAGGCAATCAGCCCCAGCATTTT
.	TRBV28	.	TRBJ1-2	CASSLVTFYGYTF	TGTGCCAGCAGTTTGGTGACCTTCTATGGCTACACCTTC
.	TRBV4-1	TRBD1	TRBJ1-1	CASSHSGTGDTEAFF	TGCGCCAGCAGCCATTCCGGGACAGGGGACACTGAAGCTTTCTTT
once	TRBV13	TRBD1	TRBJ1-2	CASSLEGDSNYGYTF	TGTGCCAGCAGCTTAGAAGGGGACAGTAACTATGGCTACACCTTC